The rows below give T cell receptor beta chains drawn from one sample of a study of cytomegalovirus exposure and HLA in healthy donors. The assay was immunoSEQ multiplex PCR, and TCRdb's table has in-frame clones only and misses some. The table lists 180,000 or so clones, about 75% of them singletons. Sequencing was done on a sample of PBMCs. All receptors derive from a man aged 35-49 years in good health and CMV-seropositive. Both conserved end residues are part of each CDR3. Each record gives: D gene, J gene, clone size, V gene, CDR3 protein, CDR3 DNA. A D gene is named only where the DNA matches it firmly. Not every row has a clone size; where given, it reads once, few, many or a size class.

>TRBD2|TRBJ2-4|-|TRBV5-1
CASSSKLAGGPGDLYIQYF
TGCGCCAGCAGCTCCAAATTAGCGGGAGGGCCGGGAGACTTGTACATTCAGTACTTC
>TRBD1|TRBJ2-7|-|TRBV18
CASSPDRGRLREQYF
TGTGCCAGCTCACCGGACAGGGGGCGACTACGCGAGCAGTACTTC
>-|TRBJ1-4|few|TRBV28
CASSLIGVNEKLFF
TGTGCCAGCAGTTTGATAGGGGTGAATGAAAAACTGTTTTTT
>TRBD1|TRBJ2-7|-|TRBV28
CASSSGQGAIHEQYF
TGCGCCAGCAGTTCCGGACAGGGGGCTATCCACGAGCAGTACTTC
>TRBD2|TRBJ2-7|-|TRBV10-3
CAISREGGSRQYF
TGTGCCATCAGTCGGGAGGGGGGTTCTCGCCAGTACTTC
>-|TRBJ1-4|-|TRBV5-1
CASSPGGGSVEKLFF
TGCGCCAGCAGCCCGGGCGGGGGGTCAGTGGAAAAACTGTTTTTT
>-|TRBJ2-1|-|TRBV6-6
CASSPGLYNEQFF
TGTGCCAGCAGTCCGGGACTTTACAATGAGCAGTTCTTC
>-|TRBJ1-5|few|TRBV6-1
CASSDGAGPQPQHF
TGTGCCAGCAGTGATGGTGCAGGGCCTCAGCCCCAGCATTTT
>TRBD1|TRBJ1-5|-|TRBV30
CATAGTEGQPQHF
TGTGCCACTGCCGGGACAGAGGGACAGCCCCAGCATTTT
>-|TRBJ2-7|-|TRBV6-1
CASSETPIDYEQYF
TGTGCCAGCAGTGAAACCCCAATAGACTACGAGCAGTACTTC
>-|TRBJ1-1|-|TRBV6-6
CASSYSGLNTEAFF
TGTGCCAGCAGTTACTCGGGCTTGAACACTGAAGCTTTCTTT
>TRBD2|TRBJ2-7|-|TRBV6-5
CASSFPSAAGGREQYF
TGTGCCAGCAGTTTCCCCTCGGCAGCGGGGGGGAGAGAGCAGTACTTC
>-|TRBJ1-5|-|TRBV28
CASSFAGDQPQHF
TGTGCCAGCAGTTTCGCAGGGGATCAGCCCCAGCATTTT
>TRBD1|TRBJ2-7|-|TRBV5-5
CASSPGGSYEQYF
TGTGCCAGCAGCCCAGGGGGCTCCTACGAGCAGTACTTC
>TRBD1|TRBJ1-2|-|TRBV5-4
CASSPRTGGLYGYTF
TGTGCCAGCAGCCCCAGGACAGGGGGCCTCTATGGCTACACCTTC
>-|TRBJ2-2|once|TRBV7-2
CASRLQESNTGELFF
TGTGCCAGCAGGTTACAGGAATCTAACACCGGGGAGCTGTTTTTT
>-|TRBJ2-7|-|TRBV5-6
CASSGEGQAYEQYF
TGTGCCAGCAGCGGTGAGGGACAAGCCTACGAGCAGTACTTC
>TRBD1|TRBJ1-2|once|TRBV30
CAWTRQGRKDYGYTF
TGTGCCTGGACCCGACAGGGGCGGAAAGACTATGGCTACACCTTC
>-|TRBJ1-1|-|TRBV19
CASSPIDRSNTEAFF
TGTGCCAGTAGCCCAATTGACAGGTCGAACACTGAAGCTTTCTTT
>TRBD2|TRBJ2-1|-|TRBV5-1
CASSFDAGDTYNEQFF
TGCGCCAGCAGCTTCGACGCGGGAGATACCTACAATGAGCAGTTCTTC
>-|TRBJ2-1|-|TRBV2
CASRVSSAYNEQFF
TGTGCCAGCAGAGTAAGTAGCGCCTACAATGAGCAGTTCTTC
>TRBD1|TRBJ1-4|-|TRBV6-1
CASRQGTNEKLFF
TGTGCCAGCAGACAGGGGACTAATGAAAAACTGTTTTTT